This T cell receptor (beta chain) was recorded in a study of T-cell memory formation after mild COVID-19. TCRdb itself ran the 5' RACE reads through MiXCR, one entry per CDR3 protein. Of approximately 480,000 distinct CDR3 sequences in the sample, around a sixth are singletons; the top ten hold 9% to 15%. This clonotype has more than one count but fewer than ten. J gave up 0 bases and V 6 bases, and 7 bases lay outside the gene matches. The CDR3 sequence is 16 residues long. Germline V lookup: CDR1 KGHSH, CDR2 LQKENI. This TCR came from an adult woman who had mild COVID-19 (a few samples of this study predate the infection). Cell type and time point are not known. The chain couples TRBV18 to TRBJ1-2; TRBD1 aligns across 10 bases. Sequenced sample: PBMCs or a T cell subset sorted from them (not recorded which). CDR3 DNA: TGTGCCAGCTCCCAGGGACAGGGGACCTCTAACTATGGCTACACCTTC. It specifies CASSQGQGTSNYGYTF.